A single sample is the source of the 3 T cell receptor beta chains below, sequenced in a study of T cell repertoires in aging, cancer and after chemotherapy. TCR beta rearrangements were amplified from peripheral blood genomic DNA. Rearranged V-D-J TRB sequences were amplified with a mixed TRB-A/B primer pool. MiXCR, run by TCRdb on the multiplex PCR reads, gives a single entry per CDR3 protein. This sample carries about 13,000 distinct CDR3 sequences, around 23% of them seen once, and the ten largest clones take 45% to 55%. Sample: blood. The receptors here all came from a human donor in good health.

In its sample, this clonotype was seen many times. The gene calls are TRBV27 and TRBJ1-2; the match to TRBD1 covers 9 bases. The V gene end was trimmed by 5 bases and the J gene end by 5 bases; junction bases not matched to a gene: 12. Germline V gives CDR1 MNHEY, CDR2 SMNVEV (reference sequence). This CDR3 is built from 16 residues. CDR3 residues: CASSPPRTGGWYGYTF. CDR3 in DNA: TGTGCCAGCAGTCCCCCACGTACAGGGGGCTGGTATGGCTACACCTTC.

This clonotype was detected a few times. The rearrangement uses TRBV6-5 and TRBJ2-3, with D unclear. Germline CDR1 and CDR2: MNHEY and SVGAGI. The germline V and J ends were trimmed by 0 bases and 0 bases, with 7 bases remaining between them. The CDR3 runs 15 residues. CDR3 in DNA: TGTGCCAGCAGTTACTCGGCCCTTAGCACAGATACGCAGTATTTT. Translating gives CASSYSALSTDTQYF.

V is TRBV12-3 or TRBV12-4 and J is TRBJ1-1; possibly TRBD1 for D (5 bases). CDR3 size: 12 residues. V lost 2 bases and J 6 bases, leaving 7 bases between the germline ends. The CDR3 here is CASSLQGSEAFF. In nucleotides, the CDR3 is TGTGCCAGCAGTTTACAGGGATCTGAAGCTTTCTTT.